This entry describes one T cell receptor beta chain. From germline, CDR1 is SGDLS and CDR2 YYNGEE. V was trimmed by 3 bases and J by 3 bases, leaving 4 bases between them. This CDR3 contains 13 residues. Clones were sequenced by immunoSEQ multiplex PCR, and TCRdb holds only the in-frame ones, with some missing. The table records 150,000 or so clones, about four fifths of them present only once. This entry belongs to a study of cytotoxic CD8 clonotypes in ibrutinib-treated CLL. The sequences come from PBMCs, collected after 24 months of ibrutinib treatment. This receptor was taken from a human donor with chronic lymphocytic leukemia. The chain joins TRBV9 to TRBJ1-6; no clear D gene. The CDR3, as DNA: TGTGCCAGCAGCGCCCACTATAATTCACCCCTCCACTTT. Protein: CASSAHYNSPLHF.